Below, one TCR beta chain is given with its context. This sample is drawn from a study of blood T cell repertoires in COVID-19. The CDR3 has 17 amino acids. V lost 0 bases to trimming and J lost 2 bases; unmatched junction nucleotides: 6. Germline CDR1 is KGHSH and CDR2 is LQKENI. Using immunoSEQ multiplex PCR, the repertoire was profiled, and TCRdb retains in-frame clones only, with some absent. This sample has some 110,000 clones, with roughly 84% found just once. This chain joins TRBV18 and TRBJ2-1, with TRBD2 identical over 8 bases. The TCR was taken from a woman in her 30s who had recovered from COVID-19. Sequencing used PBMCs or T cells enriched from blood (not recorded which). The DNA for the CDR3 is TGTGCCAGCTCACCACCGTTAGCGGGAAGGCCCTACAATGAGCAGTTCTTC. This sequence encodes CASSPPLAGRPYNEQFF.